What follows are 18 T cell receptor beta chains derived from one specimen sequenced in a study of metastatic and nonmetastatic thyroid tumors. TCRdb used MiXCR to call clones anew from the PCR reads. The repertoire holds tens of thousands of clones, with less than 60% as singletons. None of the patients had undergone any treatment ahead of thyroid surgery. The specimen was tumor tissue. The receptors were sampled from a male donor with papillary thyroid cancer or a benign thyroid nodule (not recorded which). Some clones in this sample may be carry-over from other donors' samples.

The chain employs TRBV18 and TRBJ1-3, with TRBD1 identical over 7 bases. This CDR3 is 16 amino acids long. V dropped 3 bases and J dropped 4; count of bases not matched to a gene: 9. Germline V gives CDR1 KGHSH, CDR2 LQKENI. DNA for the CDR3: TGTGCCAGCTCACCGTCCAGGACAGGCGCGGGAAACACCATATATTTT. The encoded protein is CASSPSRTGAGNTIYF. The complete variable domain, with remaining parts taken from reference TRBV18 and TRBJ1-3, reads NAGVMQNPRHLVRRRGQEARLRCSPMKGHSHVYWYRQLPEEGLKFMVYLQKENIIDESGMPKERFSAEFPKEGPSILRIQQVVRGDSAAYFCASSPSRTGAGNTIYFGEGSWLTVV.

Only one count was recorded for this clone. The chain has TRBV9 and TRBJ2-1, with 7 bases fitting TRBD1. V lost 4 bases to trimming and J lost 3 bases; unmatched junction nucleotides: 7. The length of the CDR3 is 15 residues. CDR1 and CDR2 from the germline V gene are SGDLS and YYNGEE. Written as DNA, the CDR3 is TGTGCCAGCAGCAGACAGGGTGAGGGCTACAATGAGCAGTTCTTC. Translating gives CASSRQGEGYNEQFF.

A few counts support this clone. J is TRBJ1-3 and V is TRBV4-2, with D unclear. V lost 4 bases, J lost 6 bases, and 16 bases lay in between. The CDR3 sequence is 15 residues long. In germline, CDR1 is LGHNA, CDR2 YNFKEQ. The CDR3 DNA follows: TGTGCCAGCAGCCCAGGAGGTAGGGCAGCAAACACCATATATTTT. This sequence encodes CASSPGGRAANTIYF.

Written as DNA, the CDR3 is TGCGCCAGCAGCCCCCGACAGGCTGTTGAAAAACTGTTTTTT. Protein: CASSPRQAVEKLFF. The rearrangement uses TRBV4-1 and TRBJ1-4, with D perhaps matching TRBD1 (6 bases). V shed 4 bases and J shed 7 bases, with 13 bases lying between them. The CDR3 is made up of 14 amino acids. CDR1 and CDR2 from the germline V gene are MGHRA and YSYEKL.

V gene TRBV30 combines with J gene TRBJ1-2; D remains unclear. Trimming shortened V by 2 bases and J by 5 bases, and 6 bases separated the two germline ends. This CDR3 has 11 amino acids. The germline gives CDR1 GTSNPN, CDR2 SVGIG (reference sequence). CDR3 nucleotides: TGTGCCTGGAGTCATCGGTATGGCTACACCTTC. The encoded protein is CAWSHRYGYTF.

This clone has just a few counts. This chain joins TRBV10-3 and TRBJ2-2; 11 bases align to TRBD1. The CDR3 covers 15 residues. The J segment lost 4 bases and the V segment lost 5 bases, leaving 3 bases of the junction unmatched. Per germline, CDR1 ENHRY and CDR2 SYGVKD. CDR3 coding DNA: TGTGCCATCAGTCCGGGACAGGGGGGCACCGGGGAGCTGTTTTTT. This gives the protein CAISPGQGGTGELFF.

This clone was counted between two and nine times. V usage is TRBV12-3 or TRBV12-4 and J usage is TRBJ2-7; D is perhaps TRBD1 or TRBD2 (5 bases each). V lost 6 bases, J lost 7 bases, and 19 bases lay in between. This CDR3 is built from 14 residues. CDR3 nucleotide sequence: TGTGCCAGCAGACGATGGGGGAACTCGGGGGAGCAGTACTTC. Protein product: CASRRWGNSGEQYF.

The rearrangement uses TRBV11-2 and TRBJ2-7; either TRBD1 or TRBD2 may supply D (6 bases each). Trimming removed 5 bases from V and 6 bases from J, with 14 bases in between. Germline V lookup: CDR1 SGHAT, CDR2 FQNNGV. The CDR3 has 13 residues. The CDR3 loop is CASSQGGRAEQYF. In nucleotides, the CDR3 is TGTGCCAGCAGCCAAGGGGGGCGAGCCGAGCAGTACTTC.

This clone was seen a few times. The rearrangement uses TRBV6-2 or TRBV6-3 and TRBJ1-2, with D uncertain. The CDR3 runs to 11 residues. The germline V gene encodes CDR1 MNHEY and CDR2 SVGEGT. Trimming took 0 bases from V and 8 from J, leaving 4 bases between them. The CDR3, as DNA: TGTGCCAGCAGTTACTCCGACGGCTACACCTTC. Translation: CASSYSDGYTF.

This clone occurred a few times. CDR3 amino acids: CASRGTARTEAFF. The CDR3 DNA reads as TGTGCCAGCAGAGGGACCGCGCGGACTGAAGCTTTCTTT. This chain uses TRBV6-1 with TRBJ1-1; tentatively, D is TRBD1 (5 bases). Trimming took off 6 bases at V and 5 bases at J, with 13 bases between the two ends. Germline assignment: CDR1 MNHNS and CDR2 SASEGT. The length of the CDR3 is 13 residues.

This clone was counted between two and nine times. J is TRBJ1-4 and V is TRBV25-1, with D hard to call. V was shortened by 9 bases and J by 5 bases, with 13 bases between the two germline ends. This CDR3 spans 13 amino acids. Germline loops: CDR1 MGHDK, CDR2 SYGVNS. For the CDR3, the DNA is TGTGCCAGTCTTGATGCGTTCAATGAAAAACTGTTTTTT. This gives the protein CASLDAFNEKLFF.

This chain uses TRBV5-1 with TRBJ1-2, with a possible D match to TRBD1 (6 bases). The germline V gene has CDR1 SGHRS and CDR2 YFSETQ. V was cut by 0 bases and J by 6 bases, with 18 bases left in between. The CDR3 loop spans 16 amino acids. CDR3 nucleotides: TGCGCCAGCAGCTTGGATCATTGGGGGCAGGGAGATGGCTACACCTTC. Protein: CASSLDHWGQGDGYTF.

The gene calls are TRBV10-3 and TRBJ1-2; D is unresolved. V dropped 2 bases and J dropped 4 bases, with 11 bases sitting between them. The CDR3 covers 14 residues. The germline V gene has CDR1 ENHRY and CDR2 SYGVKD. This CDR3 is CAISEGLGSYGYTF. The DNA for the CDR3 is TGTGCCATCAGTGAGGGGCTCGGGTCCTATGGCTACACCTTC.

The gene calls are TRBV30 and TRBJ2-7; TRBD1 or TRBD2 may be the D gene (7 bases each). CDR1 is GTSNPN, CDR2 SVGIG, per germline (reference sequence). Trimming took 5 bases from V and 7 from J, leaving 12 bases between them. The CDR3 runs to 11 residues. The CDR3 here is CAWSRGGEQYF. For the CDR3, the DNA is TGTGCCTGGTCCAGGGGGGGTGAGCAGTACTTC.

V is TRBV7-2 and J is TRBJ1-1; 10 nucleotides agree with TRBD1. The CDR3 has 15 residues. J was trimmed by 3 bases and V by 1 base; bases with no gene match: 2. Germline CDR1 and CDR2: SGHTA and FQGNSA. CDR3 bases: TGTGCCAGCAGCTTAGTCGGGACAGGGGACACTGAAGCTTTCTTT. Residues: CASSLVGTGDTEAFF.

This clone turned up a few times. The rearrangement joins TRBV5-8 to TRBJ2-2, with D possibly being TRBD1 or TRBD2 (6 bases each). Germline values: CDR1 SGHTS, CDR2 YDEGEE. The germline V and J ends were trimmed by 1 base and 5 bases, with 9 bases remaining between them. The CDR3 spans 14 residues. Written as DNA, the CDR3 is TGTGCCAGCAGCTTGAAGGGGGGAACCGGGGAGCTGTTTTTT. Translating it yields CASSLKGGTGELFF.

This clone was detected only once. The gene calls are TRBV30 and TRBJ1-1; D call uncertain. This CDR3 has 12 amino acids. CDR1 and CDR2 (germline): GTSNPN, SVGIG (reference sequence). V shed 3 bases and J shed 1 base, with 6 bases lying between them. The CDR3 region is CAWRSGNTEAFF. In DNA form, the CDR3 reads TGTGCCTGGAGGTCGGGGAACACTGAAGCTTTCTTT. Together with reference TRBV30 and TRBJ1-1, the CDR3 gives the full variable domain: SQTIHQWPATLVQPVGSPLSLECTVEGTSNPNLYWYRQAAGRGLQLLFYSVGIGQISSEVPQNLSASRPQDRQFILSSKKLLLSDSGFYLCAWRSGNTEAFFGQGTRLTVV.

J is TRBJ2-3 and V is TRBV3-1, with TRBD2 matching 10 bases. Trimming at V came to 5 bases and at J to 4 bases, leaving 0 bases not matched to a gene. Germline CDR1 is LGHDT and CDR2 is YNNKEL (reference sequence). The CDR3 covers 13 residues. The CDR3 DNA reads as TGTGCCAGCAGCGGGACTAGCGCAGATACGCAGTATTTT. As protein: CASSGTSADTQYF.